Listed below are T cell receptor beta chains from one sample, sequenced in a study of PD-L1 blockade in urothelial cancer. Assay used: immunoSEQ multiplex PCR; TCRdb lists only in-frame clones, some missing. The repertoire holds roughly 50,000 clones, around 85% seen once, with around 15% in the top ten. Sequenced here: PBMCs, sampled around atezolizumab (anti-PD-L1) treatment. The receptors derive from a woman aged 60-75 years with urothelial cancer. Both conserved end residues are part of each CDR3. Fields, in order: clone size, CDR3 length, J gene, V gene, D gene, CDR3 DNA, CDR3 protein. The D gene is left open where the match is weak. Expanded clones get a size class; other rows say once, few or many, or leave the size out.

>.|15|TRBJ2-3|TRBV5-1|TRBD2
TGCGCCAGCAGCTTGGCGGGAGGAAGCACAGATACGCAGTATTTT
CASSLAGGSTDTQYF
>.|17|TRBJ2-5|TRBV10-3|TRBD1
TGTGCCATCAGTGCGACCCGACTTCAGACAGGGCAAGAGACCCAGTACTTC
CAISATRLQTGQETQYF
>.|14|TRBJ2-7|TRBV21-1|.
TGTGCCAGCAGCTCACAGGGGGTTTCCTACGAGCAGTACTTC
CASSSQGVSYEQYF
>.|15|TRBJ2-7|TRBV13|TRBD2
TGTGCCAGCAGCTTAGGCCTAGCGGTCCCCTACGAGCAGTACTTC
CASSLGLAVPYEQYF
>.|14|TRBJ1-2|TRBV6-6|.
TGTGCCAGCAGCGAGGATACTACGTGGAATGGCTACACCTTC
CASSEDTTWNGYTF
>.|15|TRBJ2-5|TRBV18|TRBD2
TGTGCCAGCTCACCAGTTAGCGGGAGATCGGAGACCCAGTACTTC
CASSPVSGRSETQYF
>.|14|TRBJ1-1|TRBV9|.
TGTGCCAGCAGCGTAGGAACAGTGAACACTGAAGCTTTCTTT
CASSVGTVNTEAFF
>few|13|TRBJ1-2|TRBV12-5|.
TGTGCTAGTGGTTTCGGAACAGGAGATGGCTACACCTTC
CASGFGTGDGYTF
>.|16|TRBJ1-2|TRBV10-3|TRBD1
TGTGCCATCAGTGAGAACAGGGGGCCTGCTAACTATGGCTACACCTTC
CAISENRGPANYGYTF
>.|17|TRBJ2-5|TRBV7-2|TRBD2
TGTGCCAGCAGTCTTTATAGCGGGAGGGCCCACAAAGAGACCCAGTACTTC
CASSLYSGRAHKETQYF
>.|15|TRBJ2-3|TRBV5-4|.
TGTGCCAGCAGCTTTCAGACTAGACTCACAGATACGCAGTATTTT
CASSFQTRLTDTQYF
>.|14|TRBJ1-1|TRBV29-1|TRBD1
TGCAGCGGGGGACAGGGGGCTTTGGGCACTGAAGCTTTCTTT
CSGGQGALGTEAFF
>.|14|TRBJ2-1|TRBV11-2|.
TGTGCCAGCAGCTTACCTCTGCGGCACAATGAGCAGTTCTTC
CASSLPLRHNEQFF
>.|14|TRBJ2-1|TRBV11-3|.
TGTGCCAGCAGCTTGGGAGTTTTAGAGAATGAGCAGTTCTTC
CASSLGVLENEQFF
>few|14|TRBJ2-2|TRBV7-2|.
TGTGCCAGCAGCCTTGAGACCCTAGCCGGGGAGCTGTTTTTT
CASSLETLAGELFF
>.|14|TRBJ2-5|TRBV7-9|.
TGTGCCAGCAGCAAAGAGACAGGACAAGAGACCCAGTACTTC
CASSKETGQETQYF
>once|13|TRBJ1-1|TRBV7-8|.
TGTGCCAGCAGCACAGGGTCGGGCACTGAAGCTTTCTTT
CASSTGSGTEAFF
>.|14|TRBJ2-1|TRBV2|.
TGTGCCAGCAGCGCAACGGGGGTAGTCAATGAGCAGTTCTTC
CASSATGVVNEQFF
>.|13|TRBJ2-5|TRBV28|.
TGTGCCAGCAGAGGGCAGGGGTGGGAGACCCAGTACTTC
CASRGQGWETQYF
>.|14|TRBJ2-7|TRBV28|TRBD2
TGTGCCAGTCTACTAGCGGGAGGTAGGAACGAGCAGTACTTC
CASLLAGGRNEQYF
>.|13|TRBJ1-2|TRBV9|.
TGTGCCAGCAGCGTAGACAGAGACTATGGCTACACCTTC
CASSVDRDYGYTF
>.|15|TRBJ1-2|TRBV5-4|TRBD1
TGTGCCAGCAGATTACACAGGGGGCGAGAGTATGGCTACACCTTC
CASRLHRGREYGYTF
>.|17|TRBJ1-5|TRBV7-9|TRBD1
TGTGCCAGCAGCGGAGTACAGGGGGCCCGTGTGAATCAGCCCCAGCATTTT
CASSGVQGARVNQPQHF
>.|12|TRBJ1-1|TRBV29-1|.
TGCAGCTTTGCGCGGGATATCACTGAAGCTTTCTTT
CSFARDITEAFF